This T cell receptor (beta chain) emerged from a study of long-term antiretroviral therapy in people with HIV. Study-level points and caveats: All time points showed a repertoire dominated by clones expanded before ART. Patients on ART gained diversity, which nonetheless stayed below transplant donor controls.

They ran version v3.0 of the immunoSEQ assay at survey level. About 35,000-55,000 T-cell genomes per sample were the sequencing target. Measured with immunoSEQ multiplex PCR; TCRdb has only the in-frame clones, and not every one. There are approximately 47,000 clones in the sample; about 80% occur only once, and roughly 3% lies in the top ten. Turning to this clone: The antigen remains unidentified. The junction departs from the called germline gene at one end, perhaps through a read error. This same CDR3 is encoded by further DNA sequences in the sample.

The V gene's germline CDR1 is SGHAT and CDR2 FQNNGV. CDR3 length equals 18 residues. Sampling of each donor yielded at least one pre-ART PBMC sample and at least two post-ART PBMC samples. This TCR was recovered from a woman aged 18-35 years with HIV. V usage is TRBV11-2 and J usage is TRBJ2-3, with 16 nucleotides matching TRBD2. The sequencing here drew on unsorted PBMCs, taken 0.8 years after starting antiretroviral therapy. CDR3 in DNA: TGTGCCAGCAGCTGGCCGGGACTAGCGGGAGGGGTGACAGATACACAGTATTTT. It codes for CASSWPGLAGGVTDTQYF. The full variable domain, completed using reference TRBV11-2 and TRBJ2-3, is EAGVAQSPRYKIIEKRQSVAFWCNPISGHATLYWYQQILGQGPKLLIQFQNNGVVDDSQLPKDRFSAERLKGVDSTLKIQPAKLEDSAVYLCASSWPGLAGGVTDTQYFGPGTRLTVL.